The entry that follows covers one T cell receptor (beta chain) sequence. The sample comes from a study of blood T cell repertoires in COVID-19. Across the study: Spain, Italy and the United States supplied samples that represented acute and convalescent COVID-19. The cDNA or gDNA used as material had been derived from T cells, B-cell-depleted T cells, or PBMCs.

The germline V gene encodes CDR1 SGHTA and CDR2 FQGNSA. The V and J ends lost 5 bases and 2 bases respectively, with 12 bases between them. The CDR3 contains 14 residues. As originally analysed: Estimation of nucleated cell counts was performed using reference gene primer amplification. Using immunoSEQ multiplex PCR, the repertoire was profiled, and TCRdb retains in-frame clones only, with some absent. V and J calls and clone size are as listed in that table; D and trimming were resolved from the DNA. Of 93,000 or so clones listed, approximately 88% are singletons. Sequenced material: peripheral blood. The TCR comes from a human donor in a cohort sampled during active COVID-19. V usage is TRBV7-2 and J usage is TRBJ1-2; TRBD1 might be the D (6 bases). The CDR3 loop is CASSKIQGNYGYTF. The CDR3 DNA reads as TGTGCCAGCAGCAAGATACAGGGCAACTATGGCTACACCTTC.